This T cell receptor (beta chain) was identified during a study of blood T cell repertoires in COVID-19. Background on the study: Sample material is recorded as cDNA or gDNA derived from T cells, B-cell-depleted T cells, or PBMCs.

Participants were placed into cohorts based on the clinical history they reported. Authors' processing steps: Cell counts per sample came from amplifying reference gene primers. The data were produced by immunoSEQ multiplex PCR, yet TCRdb's version contains in-frame clones alone and is incomplete. The V and J calls and the clone size are those of that table, but D and trimming were determined from the DNA. The sample consists of about 140,000 clones, about four fifths of them appearing once. The CDR3 consists of 16 residues. CDR1 and CDR2 from the germline V gene are MDHEN and SYDVKM. Between the trimmed V and J ends, which lost 7 bases and 0 bases, there was a span of 18 bases.

The origin of this receptor is a man between 40 and 49 years old with acute COVID-19. The chain employs TRBV28 and TRBJ1-1; D is ambiguous. Sequencing used PBMCs or T cells enriched from blood (not recorded which). CDR3 in DNA: TGTGCCAGCACCACCCTGGCGGCAAACATGAACACTGAAGCTTTCTTT. Its protein product is CASTTLAANMNTEAFF.